Reported below is one T cell receptor (beta chain). Authors' processing steps: Amplification with reference gene primers provided the estimates of nucleated cell counts. This table comes from immunoSEQ multiplex PCR, and its TCRdb copy is limited to in-frame clones, with some not included. V and J calls and clone size come straight from that table; D and trimming were deduced from the DNA. The table has roughly 440,000 clones, around 89% seen once. The data derive from a study of blood T cell repertoires in COVID-19. Study-level background: T cells, B-cell-depleted T cells, or PBMCs provided the cDNA or gDNA that served as material.

V dropped 0 bases and J dropped 4 bases, with 12 bases sitting between them. The V gene's germline CDR1 is LGHDT and CDR2 YNNKEL (reference sequence). The CDR3 spans 15 residues. The chain employs TRBV3-1 (or the pseudogene TRBV3-2) and TRBJ1-2, with D perhaps TRBD1 (5 bases). The TCR comes from a woman in her forties or fifties with COVID-19, enrolled during active disease. The sequenced sample was peripheral blood. The CDR3 spells CASSQDLWGVYGYTF. CDR3 coding DNA: TGTGCCAGCAGCCAAGATCTATGGGGGGTCTATGGCTACACCTTC.